This TCR beta chain was documented in a study of immune evolution from preneoplasia to lung adenocarcinoma. Between the mid-2010s and the late 2010s, patients underwent resection in Japan or China. With respect to this clone: What it recognizes is unknown.

Study-level findings and limits: Normal lung had the highest top T cell clone frequencies.

V lost 10 bases and J lost 10, with 8 bases in between. In germline, CDR1 is SGHTS, CDR2 YDEGEE. This CDR3 is built from 9 residues. This table comes from immunoSEQ multiplex PCR, and its TCRdb copy is limited to in-frame clones, with some not included. Among 3,500 to 4,000 clones listed, about 82% were seen once. The receptor comes from a person aged 70 to 85 with lung adenocarcinoma. The chain links TRBV5-8 to TRBJ1-4; D uncertain. Sequenced input: FFPE minimally invasive lung adenocarcinoma tissue. CDR3 DNA sequence: TGTGCCTCCGGAGGAAAACTGTTTTTT. Protein sequence: CASGGKLFF.